The clone carrying this TCR beta chain was observed a handful of times. Germline assignment: CDR1 SQVTM and CDR2 ANQGSEA. The CDR3 runs 14 residues. Losses at the gene ends were 7 bases for V and 0 bases for J; bases not matched to a gene: 6. The repertoire was sequenced with immunoSEQ multiplex PCR; TCRdb's copy has only in-frame clones and lacks some. The sample lists approximately 400,000 clones, about 90% occurring once. The data originate from a study of blood T cell repertoires in COVID-19. Study-wide context: The United States, Italy and Spain were the sources of the acute and convalescent COVID-19 samples. Nucleic acid was either cDNA or gDNA, and it came from T cells, B-cell-depleted T cells, or PBMCs.

J is TRBJ2-1 and V is TRBV29-1; 7 nucleotides line up with TRBD2. The material sequenced was peripheral blood. The source is a man aged 35 to 55 with acute or convalescent COVID-19. CDR3 protein: CSAVAGSSYNEQFF. CDR3 sequence (DNA): TGCAGCGCAGTAGCGGGCAGCTCCTACAATGAGCAGTTCTTC.